What follows are 21 T cell receptor beta chains derived from one specimen sequenced in a study of early T cells in non-severe SARS-CoV-2 infection. TCRdb re-analysed the 5' RACE reads in MiXCR, keeping a single row per CDR3 protein. The table records fewer than 100,000 distinct CDR3 sequences, 5.5% to 7.5% of them present only once. Sequencing was carried out using whole blood. The receptors come from an adult who was a healthcare worker with PCR-confirmed SARS-CoV-2 infection or an uninfected control (not recorded which).

CDR3 coding DNA: TGCGCCAGCAGCTTGGGGGGGCCCTATGGCTACACCTTC. Translated: CASSLGGPYGYTF. The chain carries TRBV5-1 and TRBJ1-2, with a weak D call TRBD1 (6 bases). The CDR3 is 13 residues long. Germline V CDR1 and CDR2: SGHRS, YFSETQ. Trimming took off 0 bases at V and 4 bases at J, with 7 bases between the two ends.

The chain uses TRBV12-3 or TRBV12-4 and TRBJ1-6; D is ambiguous. The CDR3 is made up of 14 amino acids. V lost 3 bases and J lost 5, with 8 bases in between. The DNA for the CDR3 is TGTGCCAGCAGTTTGACGGGCAATAATTCACCCCTCCACTTT. It yields the protein CASSLTGNNSPLHF.

The rearrangement links TRBV18 to TRBJ1-2, with a weak D call TRBD1 (5 bases). The CDR3 spans 13 residues. The germline CDR1 and CDR2 sequences are KGHSH and LQKENI. V was trimmed by 3 bases and J by 2 bases, leaving 7 bases between them. CDR3 amino acids: CASSPDKNYGYTF. The CDR3 DNA is TGTGCCAGCTCACCGGACAAAAACTATGGCTACACCTTC.

The chain employs TRBV11-2 and TRBJ2-5; D tentatively fits TRBD1 or TRBD2 (5 bases each). The CDR3 is 14 amino acids. CDR1 SGHAT and CDR2 FQNNGV come from the germline V gene. The germline V and J ends were trimmed by 5 bases and 3 bases, with 13 bases remaining between them. CDR3 loop: CASSLRDGEETQYF. In DNA form, the CDR3 reads TGTGCCAGCAGCCTCCGGGACGGCGAAGAGACCCAGTACTTC.

This clonotype has a count of ten or more. This CDR3 is CASSPVAGTEAFF. The CDR3 DNA is TGTGCCAGCAGCCCGGTGGCGGGGACTGAAGCTTTCTTT. This sequence joins TRBV27 and TRBJ1-1; D is unclear. Germline V gene lookup returns CDR1 MNHEY and CDR2 SMNVEV (reference sequence). This CDR3 has 13 amino acids. Trimming removed 6 bases from V and 5 bases from J, with 13 bases in between.

This clonotype was found a few times. The J gene is TRBJ1-2, the V gene TRBV10-1; TRBD1 might be the D (5 bases). Germline CDR1 is WNHNN and CDR2 is SYGVQD (reference sequence). This CDR3 contains 13 residues. Trimming shortened V by 8 bases and J by 8 bases, and 18 bases separated the two germline ends. The CDR3 loop is CASFQMRGGGYTF. The CDR3 coding sequence is TGCGCCAGCTTCCAGATGAGGGGAGGAGGCTACACCTTC.

This clonotype occurred many times. The chain joins TRBV12-3 or TRBV12-4 to TRBJ2-7; D ambiguous. V was trimmed by 2 bases and J by 2 bases, leaving 10 bases between them. This CDR3 has 14 residues. The CDR3 DNA reads as TGTGCCAGCAGTTTAAAGGACGGACCCTACGAGCAGTACTTC. Translating it yields CASSLKDGPYEQYF.

This clonotype has a handful of counts. This chain links TRBV12-3 or TRBV12-4 with TRBJ1-3; possibly TRBD1 for D (5 bases). V lost 6 bases and J lost 4, with 16 bases in between. This CDR3 comprises 15 residues. Here the CDR3 DNA reads TGTGCCAGCAGCTACGCAGGAGGGGCCGGAAACACCATATATTTT. Amino acid sequence: CASSYAGGAGNTIYF.

This clonotype was seen many times. Here the CDR3 reads CSARRTVNQPQHF. The CDR3 bases are TGCAGTGCTCGCCGGACAGTCAATCAGCCCCAGCATTTT. The J gene is TRBJ1-5, the V gene TRBV20-1, with D maybe TRBD1 (6 bases). Trimming cost V 5 bases and J 3 bases, with 11 bases left between them. CDR1 and CDR2 from the germline V gene are DFQATT and SNEGSKA (reference sequence). The CDR3 is made up of 13 amino acids.

This clonotype was seen a few times. The chain recombines TRBV10-1 with TRBJ1-1; no clear D gene. The CDR3 runs 14 residues. Trimming pared 2 bases from V and 1 base from J, leaving 8 bases between. Germline CDR1 is WNHNN and CDR2 is SYGVQD (reference sequence). The CDR3 spells CASSEGSPNTEAFF. The CDR3 coding sequence is TGCGCCAGCAGTGAGGGCAGCCCGAACACTGAAGCTTTCTTT.

This clonotype turned up a few times. This chain links TRBV6-2 or TRBV6-3 with TRBJ2-5; tentatively, D is TRBD1 (6 bases). The germline V gene has CDR1 MNHEY and CDR2 SVGEGT. The CDR3 covers 15 residues. V was trimmed by 0 bases and J by 3 bases, leaving 11 bases between them. As DNA, the CDR3 is TGTGCCAGCAGTTACTCGACAGGCAGCAAAGAGACCCAGTACTTC. Protein product: CASSYSTGSKETQYF.

This clonotype was recorded a few times. V usage is TRBV7-8 and J usage is TRBJ1-5, with 8 bases lining up with TRBD1. The CDR3 has 15 amino acids. V was pared by 1 base and J by 6 bases, with 5 bases of the junction left unmatched. From germline, CDR1 is SGHVS and CDR2 FQNEAQ. The CDR3 protein is CASSLVQGAGQPQHF. CDR3 in DNA: TGTGCCAGCAGCTTAGTTCAGGGGGCGGGTCAGCCCCAGCATTTT.

Only a few counts were recorded for this clonotype. The rearrangement joins TRBV11-2 to TRBJ2-7; 9 nucleotides match TRBD2. Germline lookup yields CDR1 SGHAT and CDR2 FQNNGV. This CDR3 is built from 15 residues. V shed 4 bases, J shed 4 bases, and the junction held 8 bases outside the gene matches. CDR3 loop: CASSSLAGEGYEQYF. The CDR3 DNA reads TGTGCCAGCAGCTCACTAGCGGGCGAAGGATACGAGCAGTACTTC.

This clonotype was found a few times. The chain joins TRBV7-2 to TRBJ2-3; TRBD1 is a possible D gene (6 bases). V lost 1 base and J 5 bases, leaving 10 bases between the germline ends. Germline values: CDR1 SGHTA, CDR2 FQGNSA. This CDR3 spans 14 amino acids. The CDR3 DNA reads as TGTGCCAGCAGCTTAGACAGGGTTGGAGATACGCAGTATTTT. This codes for CASSLDRVGDTQYF.

This clonotype was recorded at least ten times. Written as DNA, the CDR3 is TGTGCCAGCAGTTACTCCCTGTACCAAACTAACTATGGCTACACCTTC. Amino acids: CASSYSLYQTNYGYTF. The chain recombines TRBV6-5 with TRBJ1-2; D not resolved. The CDR3 runs to 16 residues. The V end was cut by 0 bases, the J end by 0 bases, with 11 bases between. Germline V gene lookup returns CDR1 MNHEY and CDR2 SVGAGI.

This clonotype came up many times. The chain recombines TRBV4-1 with TRBJ2-1, with D perhaps matching TRBD2 (5 bases). Trimming removed 3 bases at V and 3 bases at J, with 15 bases between. Germline loops: CDR1 MGHRA, CDR2 YSYEKL. The CDR3 is made up of 16 amino acids. The CDR3 here is CASSHPSGEDYNEQFF. The CDR3 DNA is TGCGCCAGCAGCCACCCAAGCGGAGAAGACTACAATGAGCAGTTCTTC.

The genes are TRBV5-1 and TRBJ2-5, with a tentative D call TRBD2 (5 bases). The CDR3 spans 15 residues. CDR1 and CDR2 (germline): SGHRS, YFSETQ. V dropped 0 bases and J dropped 5 bases, with 14 bases sitting between them. The CDR3, as DNA: TGCGCCAGCAGCTTGGTCTTAGGAGAGCGGGAGACCCAGTACTTC. Translation gives CASSLVLGERETQYF.

This clonotype has just a few counts. The rearrangement links TRBV7-2 to TRBJ2-5; D call uncertain. The CDR3 spans 13 residues. V dropped 3 bases and J dropped 1 base, with 6 bases sitting between them. The germline CDR1 and CDR2 sequences are SGHTA and FQGNSA. The CDR3 DNA reads TGTGCCAGCAGCTTGCCCATCCAAGAGACCCAGTACTTC. Protein sequence: CASSLPIQETQYF. Full variable domain (missing parts from reference TRBV7-2 and TRBJ2-5): GAGVSQSPSNKVTEKGKDVELRCDPISGHTALYWYRQSLGQGLEFLIYFQGNSAPDKSGLPSDRFSAERTGGSVSTLTIQRTQQEDSAVYLCASSLPIQETQYFGPGTRLLVL.

Many counts were recorded for this clonotype. J is TRBJ2-7 and V is TRBV27, with no clear D. The V end lost 2 bases, the J end lost 5 bases, and 13 bases lay between the germline ends. The CDR3 covers 14 residues. Per germline, CDR1 MNHEY and CDR2 SMNVEV (reference sequence). The CDR3 loop reads CASSLAGVWDEQYF. The CDR3 region has the DNA TGTGCCAGCAGTTTAGCAGGAGTTTGGGACGAGCAGTACTTC.

This clonotype has a count of ten or more. V gene TRBV7-6 combines with J gene TRBJ1-2; no definite D call. The germline V and J ends were trimmed by 3 bases and 6 bases, with 11 bases remaining between them. The CDR3 has 13 amino acids. In germline, CDR1 is SGHVS, CDR2 FNYEAQ. The DNA of the CDR3 is TGTGCCAGCAGCTTGGCGGGAAGCAATGGCTACACCTTC. The encoded protein is CASSLAGSNGYTF.

This clonotype was seen a few times. The CDR3: CSAIRTGVDEQYF. Written as DNA, the CDR3 is TGCAGTGCTATTAGGACAGGGGTTGACGAGCAGTACTTC. This chain uses TRBV20-1 with TRBJ2-7, with TRBD1 identical over 9 bases. The V segment lost 4 bases and the J segment 5 bases; nucleotides outside the gene matches: 6. CDR1 is DFQATT, CDR2 SNEGSKA, per germline (reference sequence). This CDR3 contains 13 residues.